This TCR beta chain originates from a study of spatial heterogeneity in lung cancer. Notes on the study in general: Higher tumor mutation counts went along with higher counts of expanded intratumoral alpha and beta TCRs.

TCRdb re-called the 5' RACE reads through MiXCR, storing one row per CDR3 protein. This table holds approximately 5,000 distinct CDR3 sequences, approximately 8.4% found once. This clonotype has at least ten counts. The antigen is undetermined. Time point specified: sample taken at primary tumor resection. The sample was lung tumor tissue, taken at surgery. This clonotype was obtained from a female donor with early-stage non-small cell lung cancer.

This CDR3 reads CASSQGLAGGNEQFF. The CDR3 DNA follows: TGTGCCAGCAGCCAAGGACTAGCGGGAGGTAATGAGCAGTTCTTC. The V and J genes are TRBV7-2 and TRBJ2-1, with 14 bases matching TRBD2. The CDR3 totals 15 residues. The J segment lost 7 bases and the V segment lost 5 bases, leaving 4 bases of the junction unmatched. Germline V gene data show CDR1 as SGHTA and CDR2 as FQGNSA. Based on the CDR3 plus reference TRBV7-2 and TRBJ2-1, the full variable domain is GAGVSQSPSNKVTEKGKDVELRCDPISGHTALYWYRQSLGQGLEFLIYFQGNSAPDKSGLPSDRFSAERTGGSVSTLTIQRTQQEDSAVYLCASSQGLAGGNEQFFGPGTRLTVL.